This TCR beta chain appears in the sequencing data of a study of T cell responses to AZD1222 COVID-19 vaccine. TCRdb's copy holds only in-frame clones and misses some; the assay was immunoSEQ multiplex PCR. The top ten clones hold about 13% of a sample with around 99,000 clones, nearly 90% of them seen once. The CDR3 has 15 residues. The germline V gene encodes CDR1 SGDLS and CDR2 YYNGEE. The V and J ends lost 4 bases and 3 bases respectively, with 17 bases between them. This clone turned up a few times. The rearrangement uses TRBV9 and TRBJ2-7; D unresolved. Material: peripheral blood, obtained on day 0 of MenACWY control vaccination. The TCR comes from an adult in good health. The CDR3: CASSPRLTPLYEQYF. CDR3 nucleotide sequence: TGTGCCAGCAGCCCGAGACTGACGCCACTCTACGAGCAGTACTTC.